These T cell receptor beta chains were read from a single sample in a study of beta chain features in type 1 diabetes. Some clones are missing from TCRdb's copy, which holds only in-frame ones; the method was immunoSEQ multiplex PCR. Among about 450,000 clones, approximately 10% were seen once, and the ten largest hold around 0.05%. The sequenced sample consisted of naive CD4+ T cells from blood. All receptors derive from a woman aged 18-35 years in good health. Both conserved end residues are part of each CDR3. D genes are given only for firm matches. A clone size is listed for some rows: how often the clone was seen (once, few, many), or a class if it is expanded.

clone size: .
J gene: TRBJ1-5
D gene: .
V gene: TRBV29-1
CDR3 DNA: TGCAGCGTATTACAGGGATTTGATCAGCCCCAGCATTTT
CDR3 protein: CSVLQGFDQPQHF

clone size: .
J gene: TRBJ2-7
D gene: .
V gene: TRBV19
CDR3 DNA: TGTGCCAGTAGACGGGGACGAACCTACGAGCAGTACTTC
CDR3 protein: CASRRGRTYEQYF

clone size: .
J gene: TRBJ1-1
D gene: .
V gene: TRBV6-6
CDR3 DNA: TGTGCCAGCAGCCCCTTGGAGGCTGAAGCTTTCTTT
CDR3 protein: CASSPLEAEAFF

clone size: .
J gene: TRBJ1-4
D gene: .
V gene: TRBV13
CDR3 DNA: TGTGCCAGCAGGGCTCGAAGCGGAGAAAAACTGTTTTTT
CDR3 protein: CASRARSGEKLFF

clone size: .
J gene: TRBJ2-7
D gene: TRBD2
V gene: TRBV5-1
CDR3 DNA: TGCGCCAGCAGCCTGGGGGCTAGCGGGACCTACGAGCAGTACTTC
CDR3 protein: CASSLGASGTYEQYF

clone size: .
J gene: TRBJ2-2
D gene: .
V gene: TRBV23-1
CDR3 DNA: TGCGCCAGCAGCCACCCCGGGCCTCCGAGGTATACCGGGGAGCTGTTTTTT
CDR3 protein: CASSHPGPPRYTGELFF

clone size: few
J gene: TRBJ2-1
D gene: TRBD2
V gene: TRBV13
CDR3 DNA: TGTGCCAGCAGCTTAGCTGCGGGGGTCTCCTACAATGAGCAGTTCTTC
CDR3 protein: CASSLAAGVSYNEQFF

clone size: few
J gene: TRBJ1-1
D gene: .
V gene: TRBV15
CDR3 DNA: TGTGCCACCAGCAGAGATGTGTACACTGAAGCTTTCTTT
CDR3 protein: CATSRDVYTEAFF

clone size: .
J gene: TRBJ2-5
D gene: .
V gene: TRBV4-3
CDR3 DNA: TGCGCCAGCAGCCCAGGCGGGGATGGGGAGACCCAGTACTTC
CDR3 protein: CASSPGGDGETQYF

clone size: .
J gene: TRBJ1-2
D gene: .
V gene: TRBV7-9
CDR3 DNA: TGTGCCAGCAGCTTACAGGGTGGCTACACCTTC
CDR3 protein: CASSLQGGYTF

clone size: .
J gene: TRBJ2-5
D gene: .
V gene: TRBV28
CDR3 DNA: TGTGCCAGCAGAACCAGGGGGGGCCAAGAGACCCAGTACTTC
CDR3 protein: CASRTRGGQETQYF

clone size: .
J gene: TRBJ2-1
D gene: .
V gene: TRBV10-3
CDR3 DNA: TGTGCCATCGCAGGAAGCTCCTACAATGAGCAGTTCTTC
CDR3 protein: CAIAGSSYNEQFF

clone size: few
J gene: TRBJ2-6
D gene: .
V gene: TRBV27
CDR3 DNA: TGTGCCAGCAAGAATGGAGGCTCTGGGGCCAACGTCCTGACTTTC
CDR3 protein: CASKNGGSGANVLTF

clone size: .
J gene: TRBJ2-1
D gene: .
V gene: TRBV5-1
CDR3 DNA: TGCGCCAGCAGCTTAACAGGACCCAGCTCCTACAATGAGCAGTTCTTC
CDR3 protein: CASSLTGPSSYNEQFF

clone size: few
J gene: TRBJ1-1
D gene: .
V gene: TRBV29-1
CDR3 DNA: TGCAGCGCCACACCAGTGACAGGAGGCACTGAAGCTTTCTTT
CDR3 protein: CSATPVTGGTEAFF

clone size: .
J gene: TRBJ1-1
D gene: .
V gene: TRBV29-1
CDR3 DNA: TGCAGCGTCGGAGGCCAGGGAGGAGTATGGAACACTGAAGCTTTCTTT
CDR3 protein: CSVGGQGGVWNTEAFF

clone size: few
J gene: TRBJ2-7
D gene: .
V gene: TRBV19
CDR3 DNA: TGTGCCAGCAAAAGGGGGAACGAGCAGTACTTC
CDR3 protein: CASKRGNEQYF

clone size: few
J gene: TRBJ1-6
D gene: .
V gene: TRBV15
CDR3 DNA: TGTGCCACCAGCAGAGAGGGTCGGACACTTAATTCACCCCTCCACTTT
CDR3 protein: CATSREGRTLNSPLHF

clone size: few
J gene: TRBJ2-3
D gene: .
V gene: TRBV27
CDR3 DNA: TGTGCCAGCAGGCGGCGGAGCAGGGGCACAGATACGCAGTATTTT
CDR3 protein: CASRRRSRGTDTQYF

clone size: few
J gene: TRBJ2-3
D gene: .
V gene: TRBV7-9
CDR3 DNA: TGTGCCAGCAGTCTGACCCTTAGCACAGATACGCAGTATTTT
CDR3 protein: CASSLTLSTDTQYF

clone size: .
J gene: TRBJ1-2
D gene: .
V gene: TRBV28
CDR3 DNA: TGTGCCAGCAGCCTGACCGGACAAAACTATGGCTACACCTTC
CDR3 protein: CASSLTGQNYGYTF

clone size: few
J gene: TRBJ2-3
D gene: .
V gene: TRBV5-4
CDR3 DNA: TGTGCCAGCAGCCCCCGACGGCCCACAGATACGCAGTATTTT
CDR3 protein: CASSPRRPTDTQYF

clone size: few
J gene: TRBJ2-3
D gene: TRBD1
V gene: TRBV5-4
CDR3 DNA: TGTGCCAGCAGCTTGGCCCAGGGGGCGGCAGATACGCAGTATTTT
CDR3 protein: CASSLAQGAADTQYF